What follows are 16 T cell receptor beta chains derived from one specimen sequenced in a study of OX40 agonist ivuxolimab in advanced cancers. Using immunoSEQ multiplex PCR, the repertoire was profiled, and TCRdb retains in-frame clones only, with some absent. The sample lists 55,000 to 70,000 clones; approximately 89% were seen once. Sequencing was performed on CD4+ or CD8+ T cells sorted from blood, taken in a trial of the OX40 agonist ivuxolimab. These receptors were taken from an adult with an advanced solid tumor such as melanoma, head and neck, liver or kidney cancer.

This clone was found once. This chain joins TRBV11-3 and TRBJ2-1, with 9 bases lining up with TRBD1. This CDR3 spans 13 amino acids. The germline gives CDR1 SGHNT, CDR2 YENEEA. J lost 10 bases, V lost 5 bases, and 6 bases had no gene match. The CDR3 region has the DNA TGTGCCAGCAGCCAGGACAGGGGTTTGGAGCAGTTCTTC. Residues: CASSQDRGLEQFF.

This chain connects TRBV18 to TRBJ1-1; 8 bases match TRBD1. The CDR3 has 14 amino acids. CDR1 and CDR2 from the germline V gene are KGHSH and LQKENI. With 6 bases clipped from V and 5 bases from J, the junction kept 8 bases outside the gene matches. The CDR3 region is CASSQDRVGTEAFF. CDR3 nucleotide sequence: TGTGCCAGCTCGCAGGACAGGGTTGGGACTGAAGCTTTCTTT.

This rearrangement joins TRBV4-1 to TRBJ2-1, with TRBD1 identical over 7 bases. The J segment lost 5 bases and the V segment lost 4 bases, leaving 8 bases of the junction unmatched. There are 15 residues in the CDR3. From germline, CDR1 is MGHRA and CDR2 YSYEKL. CDR3 loop: CASSLRTGNNNEQFF. Here the CDR3 DNA reads TGCGCCAGCAGCCTACGGACAGGAAACAACAATGAGCAGTTCTTC.

V gene TRBV6-1 combines with J gene TRBJ1-1; D not certain. Trimming cost V 2 bases and J 1 base, with 8 bases left between them. The CDR3 length is 14 residues. In germline, CDR1 is MNHNS, CDR2 SASEGT. Here the CDR3 DNA reads TGTGCCAGCAGTGAATCATATTCGAACACTGAAGCTTTCTTT. Translation: CASSESYSNTEAFF.

This rearrangement joins TRBV2 to TRBJ2-1; D is undetermined. Trimming stripped 0 bases from V and 14 bases from J, with 8 bases between. This CDR3 has 11 amino acids. Germline lookup yields CDR1 SNHLY and CDR2 FYNNEI. The CDR3 sequence: CASSEALKEFF. CDR3 nucleotide sequence: TGTGCCAGCAGTGAAGCTTTAAAAGAGTTCTTC.

V gene TRBV7-9 combines with J gene TRBJ2-2, with 10 bases that match TRBD2. V trimming: 6 bases; J trimming: 1 base; junction bases outside the gene matches: 5. The CDR3 is 16 amino acids. Germline CDR1 SEHNR, CDR2 FQNEAQ (reference sequence). The CDR3 bases are TGTGCCAGCAGTCACGCTAGCGGGGGGAACACCGGGGAGCTGTTTTTT. Protein: CASSHASGGNTGELFF. The full variable domain, its missing parts supplied by reference TRBV7-9 and TRBJ2-2, is DTGVSQNPRHKITKRGQNVTFRCDPISEHNRLYWYRQTLGQGPEFLTYFQNEAQLEKSRLLSDRFSAERPKGSFSTLEIQRTEQGDSAMYLCASSHASGGNTGELFFGEGSRLTVL.

The genes are TRBV7-6 and TRBJ1-1, with 7 bases aligning to TRBD1. The V segment lost 3 bases and the J segment 5 bases; nucleotides outside the gene matches: 9. Germline CDR1 is SGHVS and CDR2 is FNYEAQ. The CDR3 runs to 15 residues. This chain's CDR3 is CASSLRQGGGTEAFF. CDR3 coding DNA: TGTGCCAGCAGCTTGAGACAGGGAGGGGGGACTGAAGCTTTCTTT.

V usage is TRBV6-1 and J usage is TRBJ2-1, with D perhaps matching TRBD1 (6 bases). Germline CDR1 MNHNS, CDR2 SASEGT. The CDR3 has 16 amino acids. Trimming removed 0 bases from V and 7 bases from J, with 16 bases in between. The CDR3 DNA reads TGTGCCAGCAGTGAAGCCTCCGGACAGATATGGAATGAGCAGTTCTTC. It is translated as CASSEASGQIWNEQFF.

V and J are TRBV7-6 and TRBJ2-5; 10 bases agree with TRBD2. The DNA end lines up better with TRBJ2-7; the J call may be wrong. Germline CDR1 and CDR2: SGHVS and FNYEAQ. The length of the CDR3 is 16 residues. The CDR3 sequence: CASSLQRGGSSYEQYF. The CDR3 coding sequence is TGTGCCAGCAGCTTACAGCGGGGGGGCTCTTCCTACGAGCAGTACTTC.

The rearrangement uses TRBV4-1 and TRBJ2-3; D ambiguous. Trimming pared 2 bases from V and 4 bases from J, leaving 7 bases between. This CDR3 has 13 amino acids. The germline gives CDR1 MGHRA, CDR2 YSYEKL. The CDR3 loop is CASSQSSADTQYF. DNA of the CDR3: TGCGCCAGCAGCCAATCCTCGGCAGATACGCAGTATTTT.

V and J are TRBV29-1 and TRBJ1-5; 9 bases line up with TRBD1. With 8 bases clipped from V and 13 bases from J, the junction kept 9 bases outside the gene matches. The CDR3 spans 11 residues. The germline V gene has CDR1 SQVTM and CDR2 ANQGSEA. CDR3 nucleotides: TGCAGCACCCGAGACGGGACAGGGCAGCATTTT. As protein: CSTRDGTGQHF.

The V and J genes are TRBV14 and TRBJ2-3; TRBD2 aligns across 12 bases. Germline trimming cut 3 bases from V and 1 base from J; bases unmatched to any gene: 11. The germline V gene encodes CDR1 SGHDN and CDR2 FVKESK. The CDR3 covers 19 residues. Here the CDR3 reads CASSQRDFLAGGGTDTQYF. The CDR3 nucleotides are TGTGCCAGCAGCCAGCGGGATTTCCTAGCGGGGGGGGGCACAGATACGCAGTATTTT.

This sequence joins TRBV4-1 and TRBJ1-2, with TRBD1 as a possible D gene (5 bases). Germline lookup yields CDR1 MGHRA and CDR2 YSYEKL. The CDR3 has 16 residues. Trimming removed 0 bases from V and 4 bases from J, with 15 bases in between. CDR3 DNA sequence: TGCGCCAGCAGCCAAGACTTGCAGGGACGCCTCTATGGCTACACCTTC. It encodes CASSQDLQGRLYGYTF.

Written as DNA, the CDR3 is TGTGCCAGCTCCCCAGTGGACACTGAAGCTTTCTTT. Its protein product is CASSPVDTEAFF. The rearrangement joins TRBV18 to TRBJ1-1; D unclear. V lost 6 bases to trimming and J lost 3 bases, with 8 bases between them. The CDR3 extends over 12 amino acids. Germline-derived CDR1 and CDR2 are KGHSH and LQKENI.

This clone was counted only a few times. The V gene is TRBV30, the J gene TRBJ1-2; TRBD1 might be the D (5 bases). Germline assignment: CDR1 GTSNPN and CDR2 SVGIG (reference sequence). V was clipped by 0 bases and J by 8 bases, with 13 bases between them. The CDR3 loop spans 13 amino acids. The CDR3 loop is CAWSVWQGGGYTF. The CDR3 region has the DNA TGTGCCTGGAGTGTTTGGCAGGGCGGCGGCTACACCTTC.

The rearrangement uses TRBV5-4 and TRBJ2-3, with 9 bases matching TRBD1. Looked up from germline, CDR1 is SGHNT and CDR2 is YYREEE (reference sequence). V was clipped by 4 bases and J by 2 bases; unmatched bases: 2. The CDR3 is 14 amino acids. The CDR3: CASSTGGVTDTQYF. Here the CDR3 DNA reads TGTGCCAGCAGCACAGGGGGCGTCACAGATACGCAGTATTTT.